The T cell receptor beta chain described here comes from a study of shared clonotypes between healthy human individuals. Broader study findings: The sharing of approximately 5.1% of naive CD4 clonotypes was seen across a few donors.

Turning to this clone: What it binds is unknown. At the DNA level, this CDR3 is encoded by other sequences in the same sample as well.

The run depth of the assay was deep. How the authors handled the data: Junction-only sequences without quality scores came from ImmunoSEQ, so filtering differed. The data were produced by immunoSEQ multiplex PCR, yet TCRdb's version contains in-frame clones alone and is incomplete. The V and J calls and the clone size are those of that table, but D and trimming were determined from the DNA. The sample records roughly 2,300,000 clones, roughly 92% being singletons. Germline CDR1 reads SGHRS; CDR2 reads YFSETQ. This CDR3 contains 11 residues. Trimming removed 5 bases from V and 6 bases from J, with 5 bases in between.

This receptor was obtained from a man between 18 and 35 years old in good health. Some clones in this sample may be carry-over from other donors' samples. The chain is built from TRBV5-1 and TRBJ2-2; D unclear. Specimen: naive CD4+ T cells from PBMCs. Sample subset: CD45RA+ positively selected. CDR3 amino acids: CASSSPGELFF. The CDR3 nucleotides are TGCGCCAGCAGTAGCCCCGGGGAGCTGTTTTTT. The full variable domain, with the rest looked up from reference TRBV5-1 and TRBJ2-2, is KAGVTQTPRYLIKTRGQQVTLSCSPISGHRSVSWYQQTPGQGLQFLFEYFSETQRNKGNFPGRFSGRQFSNSRSEMNVSTLELGDSALYLCASSSPGELFFGEGSRLTVL.